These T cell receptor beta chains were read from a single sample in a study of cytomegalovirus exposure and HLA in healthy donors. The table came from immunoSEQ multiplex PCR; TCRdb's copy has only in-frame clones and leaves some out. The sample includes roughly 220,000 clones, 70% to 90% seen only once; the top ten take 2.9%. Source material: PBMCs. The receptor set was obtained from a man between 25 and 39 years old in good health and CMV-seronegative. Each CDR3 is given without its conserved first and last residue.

SARDLPGYT 9 TRBV20-1
ASRSPGNTGELF 12 TRBV7-2
ASSFPDRGPTDTQY 14 TRBV28
ASSVVGFGATEAF 13 TRBV9
ASSEGRYGYT 10 TRBV2
ASSLWAGGQPQH 12 TRBV28
ASSYNRGTTDTQY 13 TRBV11-2
ASSSDEKLF 9 TRBV5-4
ASSLGGGSYEQY 12 TRBV5-1
ASSMERVGELF 11 TRBV5-1
ASSRAGDNQPQH 12 TRBV23-1
ASSFTASYEQY 11 TRBV27
ARRTREGNTIY 11 TRBV6-4
ASSLQGGGYT 10 TRBV6-5
ASSLGTGVLYGYT 13 TRBV5-1
ASSQRLGSYNEQF 13 TRBV4-1
ASSGQGTWYGYT 12 TRBV19
ASSMGPGASYEQY 13 TRBV19
ASSPGLAPTGELF 13 TRBV7-3
AISRTESYEQY 11 TRBV10-3
ASSSGTAFSTQY 12 TRBV27
ASSPRVDNSPLH 12 TRBV9
SVALLGEQLGQF 12 TRBV29-1
ASSPTWTVRGYT 12 TRBV9
ATSSGLQGAGETQY 14 TRBV15
ASSQVGLNTGELF 13 TRBV4-3